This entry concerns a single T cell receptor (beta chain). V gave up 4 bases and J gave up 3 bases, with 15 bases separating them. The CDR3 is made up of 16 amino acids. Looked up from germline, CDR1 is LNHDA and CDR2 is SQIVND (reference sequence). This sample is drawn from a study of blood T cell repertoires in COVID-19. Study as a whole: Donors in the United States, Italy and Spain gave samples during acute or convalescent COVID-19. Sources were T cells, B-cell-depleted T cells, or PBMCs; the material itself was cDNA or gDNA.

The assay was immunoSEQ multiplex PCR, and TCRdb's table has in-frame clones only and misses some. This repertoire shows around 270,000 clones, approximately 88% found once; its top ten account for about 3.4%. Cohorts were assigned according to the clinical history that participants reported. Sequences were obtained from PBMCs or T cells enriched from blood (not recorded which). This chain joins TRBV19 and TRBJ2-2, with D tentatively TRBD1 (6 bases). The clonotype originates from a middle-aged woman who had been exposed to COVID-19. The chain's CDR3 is CASSRSGQLYTGELFF. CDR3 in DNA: TGTGCCAGTAGTAGATCCGGACAGCTTTACACCGGGGAGCTGTTTTTT.